This TCR beta chain is from a study of T cell changes during pregnancy in multiple sclerosis. TCRdb keeps only in-frame clones here, not all; method: immunoSEQ multiplex PCR. The sample has roughly 110,000 clones; 80% to 95% are singletons. CDR1 is SGDLS and CDR2 is YYNGEE in the germline V gene. Trimming cost V 0 bases and J 4 bases, with 11 bases left between them. This CDR3 is 15 amino acids long. The receptor was isolated from a female donor with multiple sclerosis, enrolled in a pregnancy study. The V gene is TRBV9, the J gene TRBJ1-5; D not certain. The sequencing here drew on peripheral blood, taken in the third trimester of pregnancy. In DNA, the CDR3 is TGTGCCAGCAGCGTAGGAGTCCTCGGGAATCAGCCCCAGCATTTT. Translating gives CASSVGVLGNQPQHF.